This T cell receptor (beta chain) comes out of a study of cytomegalovirus exposure and HLA in healthy donors. It was with 60 Vbeta and 13 Jbeta primers that the PCR ran. Produced via immunoSEQ multiplex PCR; TCRdb's table is partial and in-frame only. This sample has about 64,000 clones, with about 80% found just once. CDR3 length: 15 amino acids. Losses at the gene ends were 5 bases for V and 7 bases for J; bases not matched to a gene: 9. Germline lookup yields CDR1 MDHEN and CDR2 SYDVKM. The specimen sequenced was PBMCs. The chain employs TRBV28 and TRBJ1-5, with 9 positions matching TRBD1. The sequence was collected from a man between 18 and 29 years old in good health and CMV-seropositive. The CDR3 DNA is TGTGCCAGCAGTCCCTGGACAGGGGAACCCCAGCCCCAGCATTTT. Translating it yields CASSPWTGEPQPQHF.